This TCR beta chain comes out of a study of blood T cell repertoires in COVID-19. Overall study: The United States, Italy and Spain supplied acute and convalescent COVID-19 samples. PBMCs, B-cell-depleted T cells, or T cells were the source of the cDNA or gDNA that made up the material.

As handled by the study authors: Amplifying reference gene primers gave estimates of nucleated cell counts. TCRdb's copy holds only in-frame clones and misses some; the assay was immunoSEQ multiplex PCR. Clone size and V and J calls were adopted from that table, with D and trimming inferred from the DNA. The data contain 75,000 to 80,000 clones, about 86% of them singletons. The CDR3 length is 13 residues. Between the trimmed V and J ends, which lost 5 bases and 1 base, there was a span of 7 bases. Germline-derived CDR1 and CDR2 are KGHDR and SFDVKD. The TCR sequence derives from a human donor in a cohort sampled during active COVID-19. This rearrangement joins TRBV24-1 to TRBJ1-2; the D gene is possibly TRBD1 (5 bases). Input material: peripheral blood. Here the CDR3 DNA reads TGTGCCACCAGTGCAGGGATTAACTATGGCTACACCTTC. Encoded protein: CATSAGINYGYTF.